This paragraph covers one T cell receptor beta chain sequence. Its target is unknown. The data were taken from a study of beta chain features in type 1 diabetes. Study-level results: The naive, central memory and Treg TCRB repertoires looked more alike in patients than they did in healthy donors.

What was sequenced were expressed TCRB transcripts, since all of the isolated RNA had been reverse transcribed. TCRdb keeps only in-frame clones here, not all; method: immunoSEQ multiplex PCR. The repertoire holds tens of thousands of clones, around three fifths seen once, with 2.2% in the top ten. The source material was Tregs from blood. The receptor's source is a woman between 18 and 29 years old in good health.

The CDR3 spells CASSYQGGEQFF. Written as DNA, the CDR3 is TGTGCCAGCAGCTACCAGGGGGGTGAGCAGTTCTTC. This chain connects TRBV5-4 to TRBJ2-1; perhaps TRBD1 as D (7 bases). Trimming stripped 3 bases from V and 9 bases from J, with 10 bases between. The germline gives CDR1 SGHNT, CDR2 YYREEE (reference sequence). The CDR3 is made up of 12 amino acids.